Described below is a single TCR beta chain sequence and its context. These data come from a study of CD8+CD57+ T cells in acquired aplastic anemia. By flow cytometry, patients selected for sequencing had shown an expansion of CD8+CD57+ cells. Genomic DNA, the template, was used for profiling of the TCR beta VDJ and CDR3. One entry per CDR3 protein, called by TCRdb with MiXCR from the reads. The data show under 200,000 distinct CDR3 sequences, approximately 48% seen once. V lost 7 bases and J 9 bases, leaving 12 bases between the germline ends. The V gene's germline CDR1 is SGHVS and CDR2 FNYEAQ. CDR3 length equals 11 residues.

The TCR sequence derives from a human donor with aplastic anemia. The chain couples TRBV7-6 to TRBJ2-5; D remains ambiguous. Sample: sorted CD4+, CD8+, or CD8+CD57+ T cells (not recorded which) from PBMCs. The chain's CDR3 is CASNPGRAQYF. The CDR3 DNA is TGTGCCAGCAACCCCGGTCGGGCCCAGTACTTC.